The 10 T cell receptor beta chains below were found in one sample sequenced in a study of early T cells in non-severe SARS-CoV-2 infection (dated by TCRdb to 2020 to 2023). Libraries were built with 5' RACE. Reads for this sample came from a NextSeq 500. The raw public data were reprocessed by TCRdb itself: fastp quality trimming at Q25, MiXCR clonotype calling, in-frame beta chains only. Rows with one shared CDR3 protein collapse into an entry with the most common genes and DNA. The sample contains 45,000 to 65,000 distinct CDR3 sequences, 9% to 9.5% of them found a single time. 4.2% of the sample rests with the top ten. Sequencing was carried out using whole blood. These receptors originate from an adult who was a healthcare worker with PCR-confirmed SARS-CoV-2 infection or an uninfected control (not recorded which).

Only a few counts were recorded for this clonotype. The chain employs TRBV20-1 and TRBJ2-2, with D uncertain. The germline gives CDR1 DFQATT, CDR2 SNEGSKA (reference sequence). The CDR3 is made up of 12 amino acids. The V gene lost 0 bases and the J gene lost 7 bases, with 6 bases spanning the gap. The CDR3 loop is CSARESNGELFF. DNA of the CDR3: TGCAGTGCTAGAGAGTCAAACGGGGAGCTGTTTTTT.

This clonotype was recorded many times. This chain uses TRBV29-1 with TRBJ1-1, with D tentatively TRBD1 (5 bases). The germline gives CDR1 SQVTM, CDR2 ANQGSEA. V was trimmed by 4 bases and J by 6 bases, leaving 12 bases between them. The CDR3 consists of 12 residues. The CDR3 nucleotides read TGCAGCGTTGTATTCCGGGACGCTGAAGCTTTCTTT. It translates to CSVVFRDAEAFF.

This clonotype was detected many times. The rearrangement links TRBV3-1 to TRBJ2-1, with D unresolved. V lost 0 bases and J 12 bases, leaving 12 bases between the germline ends. The CDR3 consists of 13 residues. CDR1 and CDR2 from the germline V gene are LGHDT and YNNKEL (reference sequence). Written as DNA, the CDR3 is TGTGCCAGCAGCCAAGATCTTGGCTCGGGGCAGTTCTTC. It encodes CASSQDLGSGQFF.

The chain uses TRBV20-1 and TRBJ2-5, with 9 bases fitting TRBD2. The germline CDR1 and CDR2 sequences are DFQATT and SNEGSKA (reference sequence). The CDR3 sequence is 12 residues long. In DNA, the CDR3 is TGCAGCATGACTAGCGGCCAAGAGACCCAGTACTTC. This encodes CSMTSGQETQYF.

At least ten counts were recorded for this clonotype. The rearrangement links TRBV20-1 to TRBJ2-5, with 9 bases identical to TRBD2. The CDR3 is 13 residues long. Germline V gene lookup returns CDR1 DFQATT and CDR2 SNEGSKA (reference sequence). With V trimmed by 3 bases and J by 4 bases, 3 bases remained unmatched. The CDR3 DNA is TGCAGTGCTAGGCCAGCGGGAGGAGAGACCCAGTACTTC. Its translation is CSARPAGGETQYF.

This clonotype was seen ten or more times. The V call is TRBV7-9, the J call TRBJ2-4; no definite D call. The germline CDR1 and CDR2 sequences are SEHNR and FQNEAQ (reference sequence). The length of the CDR3 is 13 residues. Between the trimmed V and J ends, which lost 5 bases and 9 bases, there was a span of 14 bases. The DNA for the CDR3 is TGTGCCAGCAGCCCTCCCTCCGGACCCATTCAGTACTTC. It translates to CASSPPSGPIQYF.

The chain recombines TRBV11-2 with TRBJ2-3; 7 bases agree with TRBD2. Germline V gene lookup returns CDR1 SGHAT and CDR2 FQNNGV. The CDR3 extends over 16 amino acids. After removal of 5 bases from V and 3 bases from J, the junction contained 11 bases not matched to a gene. CDR3 DNA sequence: TGTGCCAGCAGCAATAGTAGGGACTACCGAACAGATACGCAGTATTTT. Its protein product is CASSNSRDYRTDTQYF.

This clonotype came up many times. The chain carries TRBV27 and TRBJ2-1; the match to TRBD2 covers 12 bases. CDR1 and CDR2 from the germline V gene are MNHEY and SMNVEV (reference sequence). The J segment lost 9 bases and the V segment lost 1 base, leaving 7 bases of the junction unmatched. CDR3 length: 16 amino acids. CDR3: CASSLYLAGGPGEQFF. CDR3 bases: TGTGCCAGCAGTTTATATCTAGCGGGGGGGCCCGGTGAGCAGTTCTTC.

This clonotype has more than one count but fewer than ten. V gene TRBV27 combines with J gene TRBJ2-7, with D maybe TRBD1 (5 bases). The CDR3 spans 12 residues. Germline lookup yields CDR1 MNHEY and CDR2 SMNVEV (reference sequence). Trimming pared 4 bases from V and 7 bases from J, leaving 11 bases between. The CDR3 coding sequence is TGTGCCAGCAGTTCCCCAGGGTATGAGCAGTACTTC. Protein sequence: CASSSPGYEQYF.

This clonotype was seen repeatedly, ten times or more. The rearrangement links TRBV7-9 to TRBJ1-4; no firm D call. Germline V gene data show CDR1 as SEHNR and CDR2 as FQNEAQ (reference sequence). Trimming left V 2 bases short and J 0 bases short, with 10 bases between. This CDR3 is 16 amino acids long. CDR3 nucleotide sequence: TGTGCCAGCAGCTTATCCATATATGCAACTAATGAAAAACTGTTTTTT. This translates into CASSLSIYATNEKLFF. The full variable domain, rest sourced from reference TRBV7-9 and TRBJ1-4, is DTGVSQNPRHKITKRGQNVTFRCDPISEHNRLYWYRQTLGQGPEFLTYFQNEAQLEKSRLLSDRFSAERPKGSFSTLEIQRTEQGDSAMYLCASSLSIYATNEKLFFGSGTQLSVL.